One sample yielded the 29 T cell receptor beta chains listed below, sequenced in a study of STAT5B mutations in CD4+ large granular lymphocyte leukemia. Produced via immunoSEQ multiplex PCR; TCRdb's table is partial and in-frame only. The sample records 30,000 to 35,000 clones, roughly nine tenths being singletons. Sequencing used CD4+ T cells from blood buffy coats. The source of these receptors is a human donor in good health.

This clone has more than one count but fewer than ten. V gene TRBV4-2 combines with J gene TRBJ2-5, with 12 bases identical to TRBD2. Germline trimming cut 0 bases from V and 2 bases from J; bases unmatched to any gene: 13. From germline, CDR1 is LGHNA and CDR2 YNFKEQ. The CDR3 runs 20 residues. CDR3 DNA sequence: TGTGCCAGCAGCCAAGATCTCCTAGCGGGAGGGTTAGTAAGGCAAGAGACCCAGTACTTC. Encoded protein: CASSQDLLAGGLVRQETQYF.

V usage is TRBV27 and J usage is TRBJ2-2; 8 positions match TRBD1. This CDR3 contains 16 residues. V was clipped by 0 bases and J by 7 bases; unmatched bases: 7. Per germline, CDR1 MNHEY and CDR2 SMNVEV (reference sequence). The CDR3 DNA is TGTGCCAGCAGTTTATCGATCAGGGGGCGTAGCGGGGAGCTGTTTTTT. Residues: CASSLSIRGRSGELFF.

This clone was seen only a few times. The chain has TRBV29-1 and TRBJ1-5; D is undetermined. Trimming removed 7 bases at V and 7 bases at J, with 17 bases between. In germline, CDR1 is SQVTM, CDR2 ANQGSEA. The CDR3 length is 13 residues. This chain's CDR3 is CSAMARIGQPQHF. Here the CDR3 DNA reads TGCAGCGCGATGGCCCGAATTGGGCAGCCCCAGCATTTT.

The chain employs TRBV5-6 and TRBJ1-1; the D gene is possibly TRBD1 (6 bases). Trimming removed 0 bases at V and 4 bases at J, with 10 bases between. This CDR3 region has 14 residues. Germline CDR1 reads SGHDT; CDR2 reads YYEEEE. This chain's CDR3 is CASSLGQGITEAFF. Written as DNA, the CDR3 is TGTGCCAGCAGCTTGGGTCAGGGGATCACTGAAGCTTTCTTT. The whole variable domain, filled in from reference TRBV5-6 and TRBJ1-1, reads DAGVTQSPTHLIKTRGQQVTLRCSPKSGHDTVSWYQQALGQGPQFIFQYYEEEERQRGNFPDRFSGHQFPNYSSELNVNALLLGDSALYLCASSLGQGITEAFFGQGTRLTVV.

DNA for the CDR3: TGTGCCAGCAGCGATAGGGACAGCCACACAGATACGCAGTATTTT. Translation: CASSDRDSHTDTQYF. This rearrangement joins TRBV6-6 to TRBJ2-3; 7 bases align to TRBD1. V lost 6 bases to trimming and J lost 2 bases; unmatched junction nucleotides: 8. The V gene's germline CDR1 is MNHNY and CDR2 SVGAGI (reference sequence). This CDR3 is 15 amino acids long.

This clone was seen a few times. This rearrangement joins TRBV5-4 to TRBJ2-7, with TRBD1 matching over 7 bases. CDR1 and CDR2 (germline): SGHNT, YYREEE (reference sequence). Trimming removed 3 bases from V and 2 bases from J; junction bases left unmatched: 5. The CDR3 is 14 amino acids. CDR3 loop: CASSSGQVPYEQYF. CDR3 nucleotide sequence: TGTGCCAGCAGCTCCGGACAGGTCCCCTACGAGCAGTACTTC.

In its sample, this clone was seen a few times. The chain recombines TRBV7-2 with TRBJ2-1; D remains ambiguous. Germline-derived CDR1 and CDR2 are SGHTA and FQGNSA. The CDR3 consists of 13 residues. Deletions cut 5 bases from V and 5 bases from J, with 10 bases between. CDR3 DNA sequence: TGTGCCAGCAGCCCCGGCCATAACAATGAGCAGTTCTTC. This sequence encodes CASSPGHNNEQFF.

The rearrangement uses TRBV11-2 and TRBJ2-5, with TRBD2 identical over 8 bases. The better agreement between TRBJ2-7 and the DNA end casts doubt on the J call. The CDR3 covers 14 residues. Germline CDR1 SGHAT, CDR2 FQNNGV. CDR3 DNA: TGTGCCAGCAGCTGGAGCGGGAGCAACTACGAGCAGTACTTC. Its protein is CASSWSGSNYEQYF.

The gene calls are TRBV5-6 and TRBJ1-2; 8 bases are a match to TRBD1. Looked up from germline, CDR1 is SGHDT and CDR2 is YYEEEE. The CDR3 is 16 residues long. V lost 4 bases to trimming and J lost 8 bases; unmatched junction nucleotides: 16. The CDR3 region has the DNA TGTGCCAGCAGCCCGGGGACAGGACGGGACGCGGGGGGCTACACCTTC. Its translation: CASSPGTGRDAGGYTF.

The chain joins TRBV5-4 to TRBJ2-7, with TRBD1 identical over 10 bases. V shed 3 bases, J shed 3 bases, and the junction held 3 bases outside the gene matches. The CDR3 is made up of 14 amino acids. Germline CDR1 and CDR2: SGHNT and YYREEE (reference sequence). The CDR3 here is CASSSGQGIYEQYF. In DNA, the CDR3 is TGTGCCAGCAGCTCGGGACAGGGGATCTACGAGCAGTACTTC.

This chain links TRBV28 with TRBJ2-5, with a tentative D call TRBD1 (6 bases). The V gene lost 4 bases and the J gene lost 1 base, with 10 bases spanning the gap. The CDR3 is 14 residues long. From germline, CDR1 is MDHEN and CDR2 SYDVKM. CDR3 nucleotides: TGTGCCAGCAGTTCCCAGGGGACCCAAGAGACCCAGTACTTC. Amino acids: CASSSQGTQETQYF.

The chain links TRBV15 to TRBJ2-6; possible D gene TRBD1, 5 bases. CDR1 LNHNV and CDR2 YYDKDF come from the germline V gene (reference sequence). This CDR3 comprises 18 residues. V lost 0 bases, J lost 0 bases, and 12 bases lay in between. This CDR3 reads CATSRDPPGRSGANVLTF. DNA for the CDR3: TGTGCCACCAGCAGAGATCCGCCAGGGCGCTCTGGGGCCAACGTCCTGACTTTC. Filled out from reference TRBV15 and TRBJ2-6, the complete variable domain reads DAMVIQNPRYQVTQFGKPVTLSCSQTLNHNVMYWYQQKSSQAPKLLFHYYDKDFNNEADTPDNFQSRRPNTSFCFLDIRSPGLGDTAMYLCATSRDPPGRSGANVLTFGAGSRLTVL.

V gene TRBV7-8 combines with J gene TRBJ2-5; D may be TRBD1 or TRBD2 (5 bases each). Trimming stripped 7 bases from V and 7 bases from J, with 16 bases between. The germline CDR1 and CDR2 sequences are SGHVS and FQNEAQ. This CDR3 contains 13 residues. This CDR3 reads CASTTMGVGTQYF. CDR3 DNA sequence: TGTGCCAGCACCACGATGGGGGTGGGGACCCAGTACTTC.

J is TRBJ1-2 and V is TRBV6-5, with TRBD1 as a possible D gene (5 bases). The V gene lost 5 bases and the J gene lost 8 bases, with 15 bases spanning the gap. In germline, CDR1 is MNHEY, CDR2 SVGAGI. This CDR3 comprises 13 residues. CDR3 sequence reads: CASSGGHSRGYTF. The CDR3 DNA reads TGTGCCAGCAGTGGAGGACACTCTAGAGGCTACACCTTC.

The genes are TRBV7-9 and TRBJ1-3; D not resolved. The CDR3 contains 14 residues. The germline V gene encodes CDR1 SEHNR and CDR2 FQNEAQ (reference sequence). Trimming removed 5 bases from V and 0 bases from J, with 8 bases in between. CDR3 DNA sequence: TGTGCCAGCAGCAAGACAACCTCTGGAAACACCATATATTTT. It specifies CASSKTTSGNTIYF.

This chain links TRBV7-2 with TRBJ2-5; D perhaps matches TRBD2 (5 bases). This CDR3 has 16 residues. V gave up 2 bases and J gave up 5 bases, with 18 bases separating them. CDR1 is SGHTA and CDR2 is FQGNSA in the germline V gene. The CDR3 spells CASSLYGRGAGETQYF. CDR3 bases: TGTGCCAGCAGCTTATACGGACGGGGAGCCGGGGAGACCCAGTACTTC.

V gene TRBV5-4 combines with J gene TRBJ2-2; 7 bases map to TRBD1. The CDR3 runs 16 residues. J gave up 2 bases and V 0 bases, and 4 bases lay outside the gene matches. CDR1 and CDR2 from the germline V gene are SGHNT and YYREEE (reference sequence). DNA for the CDR3: TGTGCCAGCAGCTTGGACCACAGGGGAAACACCGGGGAGCTGTTTTTT. It encodes CASSLDHRGNTGELFF.

The V and J genes are TRBV13 and TRBJ1-1; D is perhaps TRBD1 (5 bases). Germline loops: CDR1 PRHDT, CDR2 FYEKMQ (reference sequence). V gave up 2 bases and J gave up 6 bases, with 7 bases separating them. CDR3 size: 12 residues. The CDR3 loop reads CASSLTGAEAFF. The CDR3 bases are TGTGCCAGCAGCTTAACAGGCGCTGAAGCTTTCTTT.

The chain employs TRBV18 and TRBJ2-1; TRBD2 agrees at 7 bases. The length of the CDR3 is 15 residues. In germline, CDR1 is KGHSH, CDR2 LQKENI. Trimming took 3 bases from V and 9 from J; bases not matched to a gene: 11. The CDR3 DNA is TGTGCCAGCTCACCCGGACTAGTGGGGATCGGTGAGCAGTTCTTC. Translated, it gives CASSPGLVGIGEQFF.

The V and J genes are TRBV15 and TRBJ1-2, with D perhaps matching TRBD1 (5 bases). The CDR3 runs 12 residues. V lost 10 bases to trimming and J lost 0 bases, with 9 bases between them. Germline assignment: CDR1 LNHNV and CDR2 YYDKDF (reference sequence). This chain's CDR3 is CAIRDANYGYTF. DNA of the CDR3: TGTGCCATTAGGGACGCTAACTATGGCTACACCTTC.

The rearrangement uses TRBV6-4 and TRBJ1-5; D is possibly TRBD1 (5 bases). Per germline, CDR1 MRHNA and CDR2 SNTAGT. The V and J ends lost 0 bases and 2 bases respectively, with 14 bases between them. This CDR3 has 17 residues. CDR3 in amino acids: CASSDSLGRVGNQPQHF. The DNA of the CDR3 is TGTGCCAGCAGTGACTCTTTGGGGCGGGTGGGCAATCAGCCCCAGCATTTT.

The chain combines TRBV9 with TRBJ2-7, with D possibly being TRBD2 (6 bases). This CDR3 has 14 residues. Germline V gives CDR1 SGDLS, CDR2 YYNGEE. The V and J ends lost 2 bases and 2 bases respectively, with 11 bases between them. The DNA for the CDR3 is TGTGCCAGCAGCGTGGGCGGGACTGCCTACGAGCAGTACTTC. As protein: CASSVGGTAYEQYF.

V is TRBV6-5 and J is TRBJ2-7; TRBD2 matches 9 bases. Germline CDR1 and CDR2: MNHEY and SVGAGI. This CDR3 region has 15 residues. V trimming: 2 bases; J trimming: 0 bases; junction bases outside the gene matches: 2. CDR3 residues: CASSYSGRSSYEQYF. CDR3 coding DNA: TGTGCCAGCAGTTACAGCGGGAGGAGCTCCTACGAGCAGTACTTC.

The chain employs TRBV28 and TRBJ1-1, with 12 positions matching TRBD1. V lost 5 bases, J lost 0 bases, and 10 bases stayed unmatched. Germline lookup yields CDR1 MDHEN and CDR2 SYDVKM. The CDR3 extends over 18 amino acids. The CDR3 nucleotides are TGTGCCAGCAGTGAGGGGGGGACAGGGGGCGCGATGAACACTGAAGCTTTCTTT. Protein: CASSEGGTGGAMNTEAFF.

The chain employs TRBV9 and TRBJ2-7, with 8 nucleotides matching TRBD1. Germline assignment: CDR1 SGDLS and CDR2 YYNGEE. This CDR3 comprises 14 residues. V gave up 0 bases and J gave up 4 bases; unmatched junction bases: 3. In DNA form, the CDR3 reads TGTGCCAGCAGCGTAGCGGACAGGGAATACGAGCAGTACTTC. The encoded protein is CASSVADREYEQYF. Full variable domain (rest looked up from reference TRBV9 and TRBJ2-7): DSGVTQTPKHLITATGQRVTLRCSPRSGDLSVYWYQQSLDQGLQFLIQYYNGEERAKGNILERFSAQQFPDLHSELNLSSLELGDSALYFCASSVADREYEQYFGPGTRLTVT.

V gene TRBV6-1 combines with J gene TRBJ1-2; D not certain. CDR3 size: 14 residues. Trimming stripped 3 bases from V and 5 bases from J, with 13 bases between. Germline-derived CDR1 and CDR2 are MNHNS and SASEGT. In DNA form, the CDR3 reads TGTGCCAGCAGTGATTGGGCCAGCTTATATGGCTACACCTTC. Encoded protein: CASSDWASLYGYTF.

V is TRBV29-1 and J is TRBJ2-3; TRBD2 agrees at 10 bases. CDR3 length: 14 residues. Germline V lookup: CDR1 SQVTM, CDR2 ANQGSEA. With V trimmed by 4 bases and J by 2 bases, 3 bases remained unmatched. The CDR3 protein is CSVGLAGATDTQYF. CDR3 sequence (DNA): TGCAGCGTTGGGCTAGCGGGAGCCACAGATACGCAGTATTTT.

The chain uses TRBV2 and TRBJ1-1; TRBD1 agrees at 7 bases. The CDR3 contains 14 residues. The germline CDR1 and CDR2 sequences are SNHLY and FYNNEI. The trim removed 3 bases at V and 5 bases at J, leaving 6 bases unmatched. The DNA of the CDR3 is TGTGCCAGCAGTGACAGGGGGGGTGGGACTGAAGCTTTCTTT. Translation: CASSDRGGGTEAFF.

The rearrangement links TRBV9 to TRBJ2-2, with D hard to call. Germline CDR1 reads SGDLS; CDR2 reads YYNGEE. The CDR3 contains 17 residues. V lost 3 bases and J lost 1, with 16 bases in between. The CDR3 region has the DNA TGTGCCAGCAGCGCCCCCGTTAAGGGTGGGAACACCGGGGAGCTGTTTTTT. Amino acids: CASSAPVKGGNTGELFF.